This entry describes one T cell receptor beta chain. Its antigen remains unknown. CD8+ and CD4+ T cells taken from blood had their TCR beta sequenced. This sample stems from a study of CD8 T cells in Susac syndrome. Study results and caveats: The study admitted that it had a relatively small number of individuals in its TCR sequencing and HLA analysis. Where Susac syndrome CD4+ T cell repertoires were concerned, no clonal expansion was evident.

The germline V gene encodes CDR1 DFQATT and CDR2 SNEGSKA (reference sequence). The CDR3 totals 13 residues. V lost 8 bases to trimming and J lost 4 bases; unmatched junction nucleotides: 10. Random hexamers served to reverse transcribe roughly 0.45 to 1 ug RNA. Multiplex immunoSEQ PCR targeted 54 Vbeta and 13 Jbeta TCR beta segments. TCRdb ran MiXCR on the immunoSEQ multiplex PCR reads and lists one entry per CDR3 protein. This table has roughly 140,000 distinct CDR3 sequences, nearly 97% appearing once. The sequenced material came from CD4+ T cells from PBMCs. This chain connects TRBV20-1 to TRBJ2-5; 7 bases fit TRBD2. The clonotype was recovered from a human donor with Susac syndrome. DNA for the CDR3: TGCAGTACCCGAGGCGGGGGATTAGAGACCCAGTACTTC. It codes for CSTRGGGLETQYF.